The clone carrying this T cell receptor beta chain came up many times. What it binds is not known. The sample is drawn from a study of T cells in Graves' hyperthyroidism and ophthalmopathy. Study conclusions and caveats: The blood repertoire included most of the expanded thyroid clonotypes above 0.001.

Uncontrolled infections, other autoimmune diseases, pregnancy or lactation led to exclusion of patients. Fresh 10 ml peripheral blood yielded PBMCs. RNA transcripts served as the template for amplifying TCR beta CDR3 regions. HTBI primers were used for first-round RT-PCR of the TCR CDR3. MiXCR was run by TCRdb on the multiplex PCR reads, yielding one entry per CDR3 protein. The sample gives about 350,000 distinct CDR3 sequences, over 15% of which show up once; about 14% is in the top ten. Germline V gene data show CDR1 as SQVTM and CDR2 as ANQGSEA. The CDR3 has 14 residues. Trimming pared 7 bases from V and 2 bases from J, leaving 18 bases between.

The V call is TRBV29-1, the J call TRBJ2-7; D tentatively fits TRBD1 or TRBD2 (5 bases each). Sequencing was done on a sample of blood. The sequence was collected from a woman in her thirties or forties with Graves' ophthalmopathy. CDR3 sequence: CSGGTGRTPYEQYF. The DNA for the CDR3 is TGCAGCGGGGGGACGGGACGGACTCCCTACGAGCAGTACTTC.